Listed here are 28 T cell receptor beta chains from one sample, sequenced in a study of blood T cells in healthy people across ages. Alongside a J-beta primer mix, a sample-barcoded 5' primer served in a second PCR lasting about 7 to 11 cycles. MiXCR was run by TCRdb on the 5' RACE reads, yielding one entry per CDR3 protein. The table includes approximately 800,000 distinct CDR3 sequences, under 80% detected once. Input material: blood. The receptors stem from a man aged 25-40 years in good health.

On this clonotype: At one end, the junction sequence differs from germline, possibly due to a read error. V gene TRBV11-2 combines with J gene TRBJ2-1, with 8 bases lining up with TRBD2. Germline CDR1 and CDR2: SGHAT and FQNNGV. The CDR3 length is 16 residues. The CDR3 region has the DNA TGTGCCAGCAGCTTAGCTAGCGGGCGGTCCAACAAGGAGCAGTTCTTC. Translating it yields CASSLASGRSNKEQFF.

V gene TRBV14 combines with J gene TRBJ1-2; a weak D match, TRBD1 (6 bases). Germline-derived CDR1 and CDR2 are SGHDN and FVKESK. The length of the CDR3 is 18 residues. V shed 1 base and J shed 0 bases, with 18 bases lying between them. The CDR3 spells CASSQGLGRGSANYGYTF. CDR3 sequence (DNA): TGTGCCAGCAGCCAAGGCCTCGGCAGGGGATCAGCTAACTATGGCTACACCTTC.

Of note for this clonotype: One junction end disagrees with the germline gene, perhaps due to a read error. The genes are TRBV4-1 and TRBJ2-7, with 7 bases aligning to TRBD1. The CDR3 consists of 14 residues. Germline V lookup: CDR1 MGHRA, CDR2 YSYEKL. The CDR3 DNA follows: TGCGCCAGCAGCCGCGACAGGGAGAGATACGGGCAGTACTTC. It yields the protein CASSRDRERYGQYF.

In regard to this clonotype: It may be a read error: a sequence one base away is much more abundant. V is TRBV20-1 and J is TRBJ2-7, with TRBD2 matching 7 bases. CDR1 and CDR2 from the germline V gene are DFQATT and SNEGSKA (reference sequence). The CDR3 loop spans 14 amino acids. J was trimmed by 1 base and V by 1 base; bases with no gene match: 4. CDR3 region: CSARVASGSYEQYF. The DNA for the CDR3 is TGCAGTGCTAGAGTTGCTAGCGGATCCTACGAGCAGTACTTC.

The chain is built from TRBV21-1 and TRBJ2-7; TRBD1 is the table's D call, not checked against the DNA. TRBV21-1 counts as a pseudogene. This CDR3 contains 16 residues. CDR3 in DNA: TGTGCCAGCAACGATCAGGGGGACAGGGGGCTTTGCGAGCAGTACTTC. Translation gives CASNDQGDRGLCEQYF.

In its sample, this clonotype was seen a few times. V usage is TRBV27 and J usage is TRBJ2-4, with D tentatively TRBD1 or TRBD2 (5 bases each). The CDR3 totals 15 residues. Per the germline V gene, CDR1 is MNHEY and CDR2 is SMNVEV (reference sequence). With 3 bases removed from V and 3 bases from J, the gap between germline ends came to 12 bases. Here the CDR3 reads CASSLGPAGKNIQYF. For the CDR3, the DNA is TGTGCCAGCAGTTTGGGGCCGGCGGGCAAAAACATTCAGTACTTC.

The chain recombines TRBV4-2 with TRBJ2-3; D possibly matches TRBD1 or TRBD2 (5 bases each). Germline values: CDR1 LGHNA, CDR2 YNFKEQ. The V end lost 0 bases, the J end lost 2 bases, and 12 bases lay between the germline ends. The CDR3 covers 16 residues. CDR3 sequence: CASSQEDEGPTDTQYF. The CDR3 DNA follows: TGTGCCAGCAGCCAAGAGGATGAGGGGCCCACAGATACGCAGTATTTT.

The CDR3 DNA is TGTGCCAGCAGCTTAGTCGGGGGGGCAGGAGATACGCAGTATTTT. Translated, it gives CASSLVGGAGDTQYF. The rearrangement links TRBV7-2 to TRBJ2-3, with TRBD2 matching 8 bases. This CDR3 has 15 residues. Germline-derived CDR1 and CDR2 are SGHTA and FQGNSA. Losses at the gene ends were 1 base for V and 5 bases for J; bases not matched to a gene: 5. Combining the CDR3 with reference TRBV7-2 and TRBJ2-3 gives the whole variable domain GAGVSQSPSNKVTEKGKDVELRCDPISGHTALYWYRQSLGQGLEFLIYFQGNSAPDKSGLPSDRFSAERTGGSVSTLTIQRTQQEDSAVYLCASSLVGGAGDTQYFGPGTRLTVL.

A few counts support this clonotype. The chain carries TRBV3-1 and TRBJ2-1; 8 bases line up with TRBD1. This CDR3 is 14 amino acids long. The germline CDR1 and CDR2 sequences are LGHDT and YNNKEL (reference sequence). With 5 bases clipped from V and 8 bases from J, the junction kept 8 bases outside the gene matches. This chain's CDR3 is CASSSTTGVDEQFF. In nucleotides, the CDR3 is TGTGCCAGCAGCTCCACGACAGGGGTCGATGAGCAGTTCTTC.

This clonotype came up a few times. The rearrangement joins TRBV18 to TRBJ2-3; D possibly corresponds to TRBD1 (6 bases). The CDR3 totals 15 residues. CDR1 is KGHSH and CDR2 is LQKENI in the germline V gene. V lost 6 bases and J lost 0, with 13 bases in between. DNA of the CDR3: TGTGCCAGCTCGGCACAGGGTGTGAGCACAGATACGCAGTATTTT. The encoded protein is CASSAQGVSTDTQYF. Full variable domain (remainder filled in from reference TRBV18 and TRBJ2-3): NAGVMQNPRHLVRRRGQEARLRCSPMKGHSHVYWYRQLPEEGLKFMVYLQKENIIDESGMPKERFSAEFPKEGPSILRIQQVVRGDSAAYFCASSAQGVSTDTQYFGPGTRLTVL.

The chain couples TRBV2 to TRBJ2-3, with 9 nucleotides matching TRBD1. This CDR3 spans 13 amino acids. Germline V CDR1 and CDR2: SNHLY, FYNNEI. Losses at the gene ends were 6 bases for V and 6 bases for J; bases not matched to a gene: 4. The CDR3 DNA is TGTGCCAGCAGGATCGACAGGGGGGATACGCAGTATTTT. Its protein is CASRIDRGDTQYF.

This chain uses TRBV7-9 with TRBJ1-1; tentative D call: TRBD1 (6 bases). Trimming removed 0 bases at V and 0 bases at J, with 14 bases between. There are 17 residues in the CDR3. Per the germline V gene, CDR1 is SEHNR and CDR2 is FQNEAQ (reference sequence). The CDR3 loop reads CASSLAGHQLVNTEAFF. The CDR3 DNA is TGTGCCAGCAGCTTAGCGGGACACCAGTTGGTGAACACTGAAGCTTTCTTT.

CDR3: CASSLDFRETQYF. Written as DNA, the CDR3 is TGTGCCAGCAGCTTAGATTTTAGGGAGACCCAGTACTTC. This rearrangement joins TRBV7-6 to TRBJ2-5; D unclear. Germline values: CDR1 SGHVS, CDR2 FNYEAQ. CDR3 length equals 13 residues. V lost 1 base and J lost 5, with 8 bases in between.

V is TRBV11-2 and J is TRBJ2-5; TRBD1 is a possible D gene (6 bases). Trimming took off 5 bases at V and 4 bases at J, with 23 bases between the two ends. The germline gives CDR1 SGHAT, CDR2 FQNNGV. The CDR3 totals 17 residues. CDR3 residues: CASSQRTGTGRGETQYF. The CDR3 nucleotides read TGTGCCAGCAGCCAGAGAACCGGAACAGGGCGCGGAGAGACCCAGTACTTC.

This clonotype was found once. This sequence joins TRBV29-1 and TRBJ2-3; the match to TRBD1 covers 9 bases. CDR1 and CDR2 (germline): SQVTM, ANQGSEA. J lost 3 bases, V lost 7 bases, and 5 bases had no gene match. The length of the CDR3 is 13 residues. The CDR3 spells CSGTGEWTDTQYF. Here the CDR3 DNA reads TGCAGCGGGACAGGGGAATGGACAGATACGCAGTATTTT.

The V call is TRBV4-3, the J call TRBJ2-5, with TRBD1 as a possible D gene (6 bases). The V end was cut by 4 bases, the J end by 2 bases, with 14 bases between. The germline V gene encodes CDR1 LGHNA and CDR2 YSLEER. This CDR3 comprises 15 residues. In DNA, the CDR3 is TGCGCCAGCAGCCGAATCAACAGGGCTCAAGAGACCCAGTACTTC. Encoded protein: CASSRINRAQETQYF.

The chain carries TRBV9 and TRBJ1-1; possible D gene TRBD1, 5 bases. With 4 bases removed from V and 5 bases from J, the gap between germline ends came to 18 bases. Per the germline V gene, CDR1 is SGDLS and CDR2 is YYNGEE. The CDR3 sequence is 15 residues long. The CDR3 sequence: CASSIDDGGGTEAFF. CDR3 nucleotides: TGTGCCAGCAGCATCGACGACGGGGGTGGGACTGAAGCTTTCTTT.

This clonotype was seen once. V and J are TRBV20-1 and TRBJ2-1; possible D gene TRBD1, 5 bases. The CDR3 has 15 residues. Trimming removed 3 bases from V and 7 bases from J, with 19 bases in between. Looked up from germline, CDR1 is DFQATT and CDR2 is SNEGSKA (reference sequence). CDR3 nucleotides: TGCAGTGCTAGGCCACAGGCCCAAGGTGGAAATGAGCAGTTCTTC. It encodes CSARPQAQGGNEQFF.

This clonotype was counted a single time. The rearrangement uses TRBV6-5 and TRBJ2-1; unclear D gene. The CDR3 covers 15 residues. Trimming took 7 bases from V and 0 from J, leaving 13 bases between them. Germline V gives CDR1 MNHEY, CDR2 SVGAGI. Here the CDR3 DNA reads TGTGCCAGCACCCAGCCCAGGAGCTCCTACAATGAGCAGTTCTTC. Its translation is CASTQPRSSYNEQFF.

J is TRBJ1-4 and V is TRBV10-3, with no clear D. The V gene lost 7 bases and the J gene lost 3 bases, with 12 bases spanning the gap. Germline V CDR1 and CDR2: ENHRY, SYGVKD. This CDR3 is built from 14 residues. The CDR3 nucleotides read TGTGCCATCAAGGGAGTCAGGTCTAATGAAAAACTGTTTTTT. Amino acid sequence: CAIKGVRSNEKLFF.

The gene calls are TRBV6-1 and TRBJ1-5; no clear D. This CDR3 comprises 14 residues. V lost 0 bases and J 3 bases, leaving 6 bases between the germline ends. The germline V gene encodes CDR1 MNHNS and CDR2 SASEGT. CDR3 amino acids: CASSEARVNQPQHF. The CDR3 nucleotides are TGTGCCAGCAGTGAAGCGCGGGTCAATCAGCCCCAGCATTTT.

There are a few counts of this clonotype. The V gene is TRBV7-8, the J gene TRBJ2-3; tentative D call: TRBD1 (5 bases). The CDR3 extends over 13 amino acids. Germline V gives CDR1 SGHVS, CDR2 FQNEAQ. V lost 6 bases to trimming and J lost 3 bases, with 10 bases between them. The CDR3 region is CASSPGHTDTQYF. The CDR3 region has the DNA TGTGCCAGCAGTCCTGGACATACAGATACGCAGTATTTT.

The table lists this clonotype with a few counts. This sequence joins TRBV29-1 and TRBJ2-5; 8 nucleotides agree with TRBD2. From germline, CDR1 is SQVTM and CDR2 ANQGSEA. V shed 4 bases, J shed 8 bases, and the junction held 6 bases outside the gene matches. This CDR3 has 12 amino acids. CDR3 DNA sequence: TGCAGCGTTGGTAGCGGGGTCGGAACCCAGTACTTC. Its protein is CSVGSGVGTQYF. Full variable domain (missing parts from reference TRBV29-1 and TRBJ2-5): SAVISQKPSRDICQRGTSLTIQCQVDSQVTMMFWYRQQPGQSLTLIATANQGSEATYESGFVIDKFPISRPNLTFSTLTVSNMSPEDSSIYLCSVGSGVGTQYFGPGTRLLVL.

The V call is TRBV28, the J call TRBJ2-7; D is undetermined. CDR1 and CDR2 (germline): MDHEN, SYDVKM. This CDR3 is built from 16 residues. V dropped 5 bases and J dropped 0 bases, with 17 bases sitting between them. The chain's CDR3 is CASSKRVSFSSYEQYF. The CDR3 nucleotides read TGTGCCAGCAGTAAACGTGTTTCGTTTAGCTCCTACGAGCAGTACTTC. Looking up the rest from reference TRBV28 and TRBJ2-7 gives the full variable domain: DVKVTQSSRYLVKRTGEKVFLECVQDMDHENMFWYRQDPGLGLRLIYFSYDVKMKEKGDIPEGYSVSREKKERFSLILESASTNQTSMYLCASSKRVSFSSYEQYFGPGTRLTVT.

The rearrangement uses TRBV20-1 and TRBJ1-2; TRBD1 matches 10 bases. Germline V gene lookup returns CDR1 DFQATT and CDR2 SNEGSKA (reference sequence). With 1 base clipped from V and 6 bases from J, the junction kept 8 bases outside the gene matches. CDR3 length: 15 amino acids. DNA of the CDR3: TGCAGTGCTAGAGCCAGGGACAGGGGATACAATGGCTACACCTTC. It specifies CSARARDRGYNGYTF.

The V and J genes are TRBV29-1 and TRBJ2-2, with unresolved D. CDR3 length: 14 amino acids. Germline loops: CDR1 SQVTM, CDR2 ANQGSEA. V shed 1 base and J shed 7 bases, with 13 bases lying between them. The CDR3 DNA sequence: TGCAGCGTTGAAGGGACCCCGAACGGCGGGGAGCTGTTTTTT. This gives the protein CSVEGTPNGGELFF.

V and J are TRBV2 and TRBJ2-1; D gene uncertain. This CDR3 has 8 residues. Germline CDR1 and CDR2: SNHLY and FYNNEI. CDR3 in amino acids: CAASEQFF. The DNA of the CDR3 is TGTGCTGCGAGCGAGCAGTTCTTC.

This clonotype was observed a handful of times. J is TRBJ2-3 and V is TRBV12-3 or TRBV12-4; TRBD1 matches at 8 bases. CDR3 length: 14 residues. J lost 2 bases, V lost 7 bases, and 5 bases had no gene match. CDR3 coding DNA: TGTGCCAGCACCACGGACAGGGCCACAGATACGCAGTATTTT. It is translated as CASTTDRATDTQYF.